This is a list of T cell receptor beta chains from one sample in a study of blood T cell repertoires in COVID-19. The assay was immunoSEQ multiplex PCR, and TCRdb's table has in-frame clones only and misses some. The data show about 190,000 clones, approximately 80% seen once. Sequences were obtained from peripheral blood. Source of these receptors: a woman aged 45-65 years with acute or convalescent COVID-19. Each CDR3 is given with its conserved first and last residue. Fields, in order: V gene, J gene, D gene, clone size, CDR3 protein, CDR3 DNA. D genes are given only for firm matches. Clone size appears in some rows only: once, few, many, or a class for an expanded clone.

TRBV5-4	TRBJ1-2	-	-	CASSFSQGFGGYTF	TGTGCCAGCAGCTTTTCCCAGGGGTTCGGTGGCTACACCTTC
TRBV14	TRBJ2-1	-	-	CASSPLRQSPREQFF	TGTGCCAGCAGCCCCCTCCGACAGTCCCCCCGCGAGCAGTTCTTC
TRBV2	TRBJ1-1	-	-	CASSVRNTEAFF	TGTGCCAGCAGTGTGAGGAACACTGAAGCTTTCTTT
TRBV11-3	TRBJ2-4	TRBD1	once	CASSSRQGPAKNIQYF	TGTGCCAGCAGCTCTCGACAGGGTCCGGCCAAAAACATTCAGTACTTC
TRBV6-1	TRBJ1-3	TRBD1	-	CASSEILLGQVTFGNTIYF	TGTGCCAGCAGTGAAATCTTATTGGGACAGGTAACGTTTGGAAACACCATATATTTT
TRBV7-9	TRBJ2-7	TRBD1	once	CASSHPRDRGSYEQYF	TGTGCCAGCAGCCACCCCCGGGACAGGGGCTCCTACGAGCAGTACTTC
TRBV29-1	TRBJ1-2	-	-	CSVQGAYNYGYTF	TGCAGCGTGCAAGGGGCCTATAACTATGGCTACACCTTC
TRBV30	TRBJ1-1	-	-	CAWSVPLTANMNTEAFF	TGTGCCTGGAGTGTACCCCTGACAGCAAACATGAACACTGAAGCTTTCTTT
TRBV5-1	TRBJ2-7	TRBD1	-	CASNRGQEAYEQYF	TGCGCCAGCAACCGAGGACAGGAAGCCTACGAGCAGTACTTC
TRBV19	TRBJ1-2	TRBD1	-	CASSNRGSYGYTF	TGTGCCAGTAGTAACAGGGGTTCCTATGGCTACACCTTC
TRBV11-1	TRBJ2-1	TRBD2	-	CASNRGGWNEQFF	TGTGCCAGCAACCGGGGGGGTTGGAATGAGCAGTTCTTC
TRBV5-1	TRBJ1-6	TRBD1	once	CASSISTGEGSPLHF	TGCGCCAGCAGCATATCGACAGGGGAGGGCTCACCCCTCCACTTT
TRBV7-6	TRBJ2-5	-	-	CASSFGETQYF	TGTGCCAGCAGCTTCGGAGAGACCCAGTACTTC
TRBV28	TRBJ1-5	-	-	CASSLAAQYSNQPQHF	TGTGCCAGCAGTTTAGCGGCGCAGTATAGCAATCAGCCCCAGCATTTT
TRBV11-2	TRBJ2-7	TRBD2	-	CASSLISSGASYEQYF	TGTGCCAGCAGCTTAATCTCCAGCGGGGCCTCCTACGAGCAGTACTTC
TRBV2	TRBJ1-5	TRBD1	few	CASSMTGNNQPQHF	TGTGCCAGCAGTATGACAGGGAACAATCAGCCCCAGCATTTT
TRBV19	TRBJ1-6	TRBD1	-	CASSSSRGNSPLHF	TGTGCCAGTAGTAGTTCCAGGGGGAATTCACCCCTCCACTTT
TRBV10-1	TRBJ2-2	-	-	CASSESRGAGGTGELFF	TGCGCCAGCAGTGAGTCCCGCGGGGCGGGCGGCACCGGGGAGCTGTTTTTT
TRBV7-2	TRBJ2-2	TRBD1	-	CASSSTPTGDLTGELFF	TGTGCCAGCAGCTCTACCCCTACAGGGGACCTGACCGGGGAGCTGTTTTTT
TRBV15	TRBJ1-4	-	-	CATSIPGGNEKLFF	TGTGCCACCAGCATCCCCGGGGGGAATGAAAAACTGTTTTTT
TRBV19	TRBJ1-5	TRBD1	few	CATALGTGGAQPQHF	TGTGCCACCGCACTCGGGACAGGGGGCGCCCAGCCCCAGCATTTT
TRBV6-5	TRBJ2-3	-	-	CASRRLGGGTDTQYF	TGTGCCAGCAGGCGACTCGGCGGCGGCACAGATACGCAGTATTTT
TRBV12-3/TRBV12-4	TRBJ1-5	TRBD1	few	CASSSDRVRPQHF	TGTGCCAGCAGCTCAGACAGGGTACGACCCCAGCATTTT
TRBV19	TRBJ2-5	TRBD2	-	CASSSSGRSETQYF	TGTGCCAGTAGTAGTAGCGGGAGGAGTGAGACCCAGTACTTC
TRBV7-2	TRBJ1-5	-	-	CASSLEAGENQPQHF	TGTGCCAGCAGCTTAGAGGCAGGGGAGAATCAGCCCCAGCATTTT
TRBV2	TRBJ1-2	-	-	CASSEWSYGYTF	TGTGCCAGCAGTGAATGGAGCTATGGCTACACCTTC
TRBV28	TRBJ1-6	TRBD1	-	CASNLDREGSPLHF	TGTGCCAGCAACTTGGACAGGGAGGGTTCACCCCTCCACTTT
TRBV6-5	TRBJ2-2	-	-	CASRLQESRPGELFF	TGTGCCAGCAGACTGCAGGAAAGTCGTCCCGGGGAGCTGTTTTTT
TRBV25-1	TRBJ1-5	-	-	CASSEGTFSNQPQHF	TGTGCCAGCAGTGAAGGGACATTTAGCAATCAGCCCCAGCATTTT
TRBV2	TRBJ1-2	TRBD1	-	CASKPLGTVYGYTF	TGTGCCTCGAAACCCCTTGGGACAGTCTATGGCTACACCTTC
TRBV19	TRBJ1-2	-	few	CASSIKLQGPDGYTF	TGTGCCAGTAGTATAAAGCTCCAGGGCCCGGATGGCTACACCTTC
TRBV7-2	TRBJ2-3	TRBD2	-	CASSLGTSGRGDTQYF	TGTGCCAGCAGCTTAGGTACTAGCGGCAGAGGGGATACGCAGTATTTT
TRBV27	TRBJ2-3	TRBD1	-	CASGGQGAEDTQYF	TGTGCCAGCGGTGGGCAGGGGGCAGAGGATACGCAGTATTTT
TRBV30	TRBJ1-1	-	-	CAWSVLGTEAFF	TGTGCCTGGAGTGTACTAGGGACTGAAGCTTTCTTT
TRBV19	TRBJ1-5	TRBD1	-	CASSPRQGFMSQPQHF	TGTGCCAGTAGTCCCAGACAGGGGTTTATGAGTCAGCCCCAGCATTTT
TRBV28	TRBJ1-2	-	-	CASSFYDGYTF	TGTGCCAGCAGTTTCTATGATGGCTACACCTTC
TRBV19	TRBJ2-7	-	-	CASSTTAGPYEQYF	TGTGCCAGTAGTACCACGGCGGGCCCCTACGAGCAGTACTTC
TRBV4-1	TRBJ1-6	-	once	CASSSKPGVTNSPLHF	TGCGCCAGCAGCAGCAAACCAGGGGTTACGAATTCACCCCTCCACTTT
TRBV7-6	TRBJ2-7	-	once	CASSSRGLSSYEQYF	TGTGCCAGCAGCTCTCGAGGCCTGAGCTCCTACGAGCAGTACTTC
TRBV6-6	TRBJ1-1	-	-	CASSQGQGLNTEAFF	TGTGCCAGCAGTCAGGGCCAGGGTTTGAACACTGAAGCTTTCTTT
TRBV19	TRBJ2-7	-	-	CASRQGPYEQYF	TGTGCCAGTAGACAGGGCCCCTACGAGCAGTACTTC
TRBV5-1	TRBJ2-7	TRBD2	-	CASSAGTSGGLQGYEQYF	TGCGCCAGCAGCGCCGGGACTAGCGGGGGTTTACAGGGTTACGAGCAGTACTTC
TRBV5-1	TRBJ2-7	-	-	CASRPLVGSTSYEQYF	TGCGCCAGCAGACCTCTAGTCGGGAGCACCTCCTACGAGCAGTACTTC
TRBV12-3/TRBV12-4	TRBJ1-5	-	-	CASSFRSNQPQHF	TGTGCCAGCAGTTTTCGTAGCAATCAGCCCCAGCATTTT
TRBV2	TRBJ1-1	TRBD1	-	CASSVGTGYSRTEAFF	TGTGCCAGCAGTGTAGGGACAGGGTATTCCCGCACTGAAGCTTTCTTT
TRBV6-5	TRBJ1-1	-	-	CASSDFLGGNTEAFF	TGTGCCAGCAGCGATTTCTTAGGGGGGAACACTGAAGCTTTCTTT
TRBV7-9	TRBJ1-2	-	-	CASSAQGNYGYTF	TGTGCCAGCAGCGCCCAGGGTAACTATGGCTACACCTTC
TRBV6-5	TRBJ1-1	-	-	CAIDRRPLNTEAFF	TGTGCCATAGACAGGCGACCCTTGAACACTGAAGCTTTCTTT
TRBV7-9	TRBJ2-1	TRBD1	-	CASSSQGLFDEQFF	TGTGCCAGCAGCTCACAGGGGTTGTTCGATGAGCAGTTCTTC
TRBV5-4	TRBJ1-2	TRBD1	few	CASSLDRGVAGYTF	TGTGCCAGCAGCTTGGACAGGGGAGTAGCAGGCTACACCTTC
TRBV7-2	TRBJ1-4	-	-	CASRKTVTNEKLFF	TGTGCCAGCAGGAAAACAGTGACTAATGAAAAACTGTTTTTT
TRBV18	TRBJ1-2	TRBD1	many	CASRKTGVEDGYTF	TGTGCCAGTAGAAAGACAGGGGTGGAAGATGGCTACACCTTC
TRBV7-2	TRBJ1-1	TRBD1	-	CASSAQGGTEAFF	TGTGCCAGCAGCGCACAGGGGGGGACTGAAGCTTTCTTT
TRBV4-1	TRBJ2-7	TRBD2	-	CASSQDAGDEQYF	TGCGCCAGCAGCCAAGACGCGGGGGACGAGCAGTACTTC
TRBV5-1	TRBJ2-5	TRBD2	once	CASSVGLAGEWDQETQYF	TGCGCCAGCAGCGTCGGACTAGCGGGAGAATGGGACCAAGAGACCCAGTACTTC
TRBV28	TRBJ1-2	TRBD1	-	CASSLTGYGYTF	TGTGCCAGCAGCCTGACAGGGTATGGCTACACCTTC
TRBV4-3	TRBJ1-6	-	-	CASSQDRGNSPLHF	TGCGCCAGCAGCCAAGACCGGGGTAATTCACCCCTCCACTTT
TRBV29-1	TRBJ2-5	-	-	CSVAEGGETQYF	TGCAGCGTGGCTGAAGGAGGAGAGACCCAGTACTTC
TRBV10-1	TRBJ1-5	TRBD1	-	CASSGDRENQPQHF	TGCGCCAGCAGCGGGGACAGGGAGAATCAGCCCCAGCATTTT